This TCR beta chain is drawn from a study of blood T cell repertoires in COVID-19. For the study at large: From the United States, Italy and Spain came samples of acute and convalescent COVID-19. T cells, B-cell-depleted T cells, or PBMCs provided the cDNA or gDNA that served as material.

The authors' processing: Cell counts per sample came from amplifying reference gene primers. TCRdb keeps only in-frame clones here, not all; method: immunoSEQ multiplex PCR. That table supplies the V and J calls and clone size; D and trimming were determined from the DNA. The sample has about 150,000 clones; around 85% are singletons. Germline loops: CDR1 LGHDT, CDR2 YNNKEL (reference sequence). The CDR3 extends over 17 amino acids. Trimming left V 4 bases short and J 4 bases short, with 19 bases between. This clonotype was sampled from a human donor in a cohort sampled during active COVID-19. Sequenced material: peripheral blood. This chain links TRBV3-1 (or the pseudogene TRBV3-2) with TRBJ2-2; possibly TRBD1 for D (5 bases). CDR3 coding DNA: TGTGCCAGCAGCCCTAGTAGGGGTATATCTGTCACCGGGGAGCTGTTTTTT. It yields the protein CASSPSRGISVTGELFF.